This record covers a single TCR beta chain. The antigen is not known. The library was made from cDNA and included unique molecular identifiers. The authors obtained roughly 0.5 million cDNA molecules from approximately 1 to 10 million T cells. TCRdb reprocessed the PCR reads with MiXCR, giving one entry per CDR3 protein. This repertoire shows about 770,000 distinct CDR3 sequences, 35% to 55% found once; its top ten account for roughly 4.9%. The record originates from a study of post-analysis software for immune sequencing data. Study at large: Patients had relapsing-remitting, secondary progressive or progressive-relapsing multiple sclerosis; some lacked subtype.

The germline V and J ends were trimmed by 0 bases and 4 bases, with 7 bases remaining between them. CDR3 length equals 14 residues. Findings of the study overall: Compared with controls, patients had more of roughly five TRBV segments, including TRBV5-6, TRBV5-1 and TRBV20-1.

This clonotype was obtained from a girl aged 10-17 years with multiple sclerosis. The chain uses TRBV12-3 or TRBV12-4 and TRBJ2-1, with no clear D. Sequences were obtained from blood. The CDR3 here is CASSLAFGYNEQFF. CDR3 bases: TGTGCCAGCAGTTTAGCCTTTGGGTACAATGAGCAGTTCTTC.